This T cell receptor (beta chain) was retrieved from a study of early T cells in non-severe SARS-CoV-2 infection. Overall study findings and caveats: VDJdb matching favored anti-spike CD8 responses, missing private and CD4 specificities.

Each cDNA molecule carried a unique molecular identifier. TCRdb passed the 5' RACE reads through MiXCR, listing each CDR3 protein once. The table shows tens of thousands of distinct CDR3 sequences, with roughly an eighth occurring only once. A remark on this clonotype: Its antigen is not identified.

CDR1 and CDR2 (germline): KGHSH, LQKENI. V was shortened by 0 bases and J by 7 bases, with 13 bases between the two germline ends. The CDR3 is 15 residues long. The TCR sequence derives from an adult who was a healthcare worker with PCR-confirmed SARS-CoV-2 infection or an uninfected control (not recorded which). The chain links TRBV18 to TRBJ2-1, with D perhaps TRBD2 (6 bases). Input material: whole blood. CDR3 region: CASSPPSGEGNEQFF. The CDR3 region has the DNA TGTGCCAGCTCACCACCTTCGGGAGAGGGGAATGAGCAGTTCTTC.